This TCR beta chain was sequenced during a study of Ad26.COV2.S vaccination and SARS-CoV-2 variants. In the study overall: Ad26.COV2.S arm of COV1001 included the donor. Once, or twice with 56 days between doses, Ad26.COV2.S was given intramuscularly. Study-level findings and limits: TCR breadth and depth analyses may have underestimated total T cell responses.

The treatment: around 19 received Ad26.COV2.S at low or high dose, single or two shots; five or six received placebo; per-sample allocation not given. Day 63 after the first vaccine or placebo injection was the time point for sampling. This CDR3 has 18 residues. CDR1 is SGHTA and CDR2 is FQGNSA in the germline V gene. The V end lost 1 base, the J end lost 1 base, and 19 bases lay between the germline ends. Regarding this clone: Antigen specificity is unknown.

TCRdb's table, derived via immunoSEQ multiplex PCR, lists solely in-frame clones and lacks some. The data contain approximately 300,000 clones, about 82% of them seen just once; the ten biggest clones take up 1.5% to 2%. This sequence was found in a person aged 18-65 years who received the Ad26.COV2.S COVID-19 vaccine or a placebo. The J gene is TRBJ2-5, the V gene TRBV7-2; tentatively, D is TRBD1 or TRBD2 (6 bases each). The source material was peripheral blood, sampled in a trial of Ad26.COV2.S vaccine versus placebo. The CDR3 DNA follows: TGTGCCAGCAGCTTAGAGGGGGGAGGCACTTCGTCCCAAGAGACCCAGTACTTC. Translation gives CASSLEGGGTSSQETQYF. Together with reference TRBV7-2 and TRBJ2-5, the CDR3 gives the full variable domain: GAGVSQSPSNKVTEKGKDVELRCDPISGHTALYWYRQSLGQGLEFLIYFQGNSAPDKSGLPSDRFSAERTGGSVSTLTIQRTQQEDSAVYLCASSLEGGGTSSQETQYFGPGTRLLVL.